This T cell receptor (beta chain) is from a study of blood T cell repertoires in COVID-19 (dated by TCRdb to about 2020). About the study as a whole: Samples covering the acute and convalescent phases of COVID-19 were provided by collaborators in the United States, Italy and Spain. The material from the prospective study consisted of cDNA or gDNA derived from T cells, B-cell-depleted T cells, or PBMCs. Subjects who had been exposed to COVID-19, were actively infected with it, or had recovered from it provided the deeply sampled blood TCRbeta repertoires that made up the dataset. A freely available public database, intended as a resource for researchers studying the immune response to SARS-CoV-2, is where the repertoires were released. Samples were obtained from the ongoing ImmuneRACE study (first 160 participants) and from 1,000 to 1,500 subjects provided by 6 global collaborators. The sample metadata nearly always contained a de-identified subject ID, COVID-19 status, age in years and sex. Where HLA class I and class II types were available, the types were taken from metadata supplied by the sample provider, not from assay-based typing.

As for this clone: Its antigen target is currently unknown. Qualities for individual bases were not recorded, and no much larger clone is one base off.

What the research found in general, with its limitations: The amount of clinical and demographic metadata varied by source and participant and was provided uncurated.

V is cut by 5 bases and J by 7 bases, and the space between the germline ends is 14 bases. The germline V gene supplies CDR1 SGHNT and CDR2 YENEEA. The cysteine opens and the phenylalanine closes a CDR3 of 13 amino acids. The only DNA kept is the CDR3, 39 bases in frame from the first base. The immunoSEQ Assay, a bias-controlled multiplex PCR, was used to amplify TCRbeta CDR3 regions from genomic DNA. Per the authors' processing: Within the assay, amplification of reference gene primers was used to estimate how many nucleated cells each sample contained. To quantify the absolute abundance of each unique TCRbeta CDR3 rearrangement, sequence reads were collapsed and filtered. For each sample, productive Simpson clonality was calculated by taking the square root of Simpson's diversity index across productive rearrangements. TCRdb provides this immuneACCESS table in a form limited to in-frame rearrangements. Some clones are lacking; in checked studies, under half of them reflect an unresolved V gene, and why the rest are absent is not known. Clone size and V and J calls were adopted from that table, with D and trimming inferred from the DNA. A total of 95,000 to 110,000 clones appear in this sample, around 82% of them only once. Around 4.8% of the sample rests with the top ten.

Whole blood was collected in K2EDTA tubes by collaborating institutions according to the institutions' own protocols. Collaborator samples were shipped for TCRbeta analysis as frozen whole blood, isolated PBMCs, or DNA extracted from either sample type. The sequenced sample consisted of peripheral blood. The sequence derives from a man in his sixties with acute or convalescent COVID-19. This sequence uses TRBV11-3 and TRBJ1-2; TRBD1 is possibly the D segment (5 matching bases). The CDR3: CASSPGGNGGYTF. The nucleotide sequence is given as TGTGCCAGCAGCCCGGGGGGTAACGGTGGCTACACCTTC.